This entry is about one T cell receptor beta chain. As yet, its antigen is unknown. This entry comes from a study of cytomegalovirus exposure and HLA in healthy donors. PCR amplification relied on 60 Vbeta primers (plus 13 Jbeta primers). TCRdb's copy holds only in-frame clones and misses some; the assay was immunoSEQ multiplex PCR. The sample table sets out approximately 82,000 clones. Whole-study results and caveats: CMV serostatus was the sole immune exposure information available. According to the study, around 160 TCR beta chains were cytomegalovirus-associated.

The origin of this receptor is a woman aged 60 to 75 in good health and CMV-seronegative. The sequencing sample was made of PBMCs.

DNA of the CDR3: TGTGCCATCAGTGGCCGGGACAGGGACTACAATGAGCAGTTCTTC. Encoded protein: CAISGRDRDYNEQFF. V gene TRBV10-3 combines with J gene TRBJ2-1, with 9 positions matching TRBD1. This CDR3 spans 15 amino acids. The germline gives CDR1 ENHRY, CDR2 SYGVKD. The V and J ends lost 4 bases and 3 bases, in that order; junction bases with no gene match: 4.